A selection of T cell receptor beta chains follows, all from one sample in a study of human thymus T cells. Method: immunoSEQ multiplex PCR; TCRdb's copy keeps in-frame clones and lacks some. The table includes some 120,000 clones, 90% to 95% detected once. Material: thymus tissue. Source of these receptors: a boy under two years old with a congenital heart defect but otherwise immunologically healthy. The CDR3 runs from the conserved cysteine through the conserved F or W. Each record gives: V gene, D gene, J gene, clone size, CDR3 protein, CDR3 DNA. D genes are given only for firm matches. Clone size is shown for a subset of rows, as once, few, many or a class of expanded clone.

V: TRBV5-1; D: TRBD1; J: TRBJ2-7; size: once; CDR3: CASSLVGTGSHEQYF; DNA: TGCGCCAGCAGCTTGGTAGGGACAGGGAGCCACGAGCAGTACTTC
V: TRBV27; D: NA; J: TRBJ1-5; size: NA; CDR3: CASSVNSNQPQHF; DNA: TGTGCCAGCAGTGTAAATAGCAATCAGCCCCAGCATTTT
V: TRBV7-9; D: NA; J: TRBJ1-1; size: once; CDR3: CASSLARTVNTEAFF; DNA: TGTGCCAGCAGCTTAGCCCGGACAGTGAACACTGAAGCTTTCTTT
V: TRBV27; D: TRBD2; J: TRBJ2-2; size: NA; CDR3: CASKSGGKAGELFF; DNA: TGTGCCAGCAAATCGGGGGGGAAGGCCGGGGAGCTGTTTTTT
V: TRBV5-1; D: NA; J: TRBJ2-5; size: NA; CDR3: CASSLYWGETQYF; DNA: TGCGCCAGCAGCTTGTACTGGGGAGAGACCCAGTACTTC
V: TRBV7-6; D: TRBD1; J: TRBJ2-2; size: NA; CDR3: CASSLRQGGAGELFF; DNA: TGTGCCAGCAGCTTACGACAGGGGGGAGCCGGGGAGCTGTTTTTT
V: TRBV27; D: NA; J: TRBJ2-7; size: NA; CDR3: CASSSRGAYEQYF; DNA: TGTGCCAGCAGTTCGCGCGGGGCCTACGAGCAGTACTTC
V: TRBV5-1; D: NA; J: TRBJ1-2; size: NA; CDR3: CASSPEGKEGYTF; DNA: TGCGCCAGCAGCCCCGAGGGAAAGGAAGGCTACACCTTC
V: TRBV28; D: TRBD1; J: TRBJ1-1; size: NA; CDR3: CASSVWDRGETEAFF; DNA: TGTGCCAGCAGCGTCTGGGACAGGGGAGAAACTGAAGCTTTCTTT
V: TRBV28; D: TRBD2; J: TRBJ2-1; size: NA; CDR3: CASSPIPPLAGGRDEQFF; DNA: TGTGCCAGCAGTCCGATACCGCCCCTAGCGGGGGGGAGAGATGAGCAGTTCTTC
V: TRBV10-1; D: NA; J: TRBJ2-3; size: NA; CDR3: CAGEVGVVTDTQYF; DNA: TGCGCCGGGGAGGTCGGGGTCGTCACAGATACGCAGTATTTT
V: TRBV4-1; D: NA; J: TRBJ1-2; size: NA; CDR3: CASSQDQHRDGYTF; DNA: TGCGCCAGCAGCCAAGATCAACACAGGGATGGCTACACCTTC
V: TRBV7-2; D: TRBD2; J: TRBJ2-2; size: NA; CDR3: CASSYRLAGQTTGELFF; DNA: TGTGCCAGCAGCTACCGTCTAGCGGGGCAAACCACCGGGGAGCTGTTTTTT
V: TRBV9; D: TRBD2; J: TRBJ2-7; size: NA; CDR3: CASSVEAGGPHEQYF; DNA: TGTGCCAGCAGCGTAGAAGCGGGGGGGCCCCACGAGCAGTACTTC
V: TRBV6-5; D: NA; J: TRBJ2-1; size: NA; CDR3: CASTLGTGAGNEQFF; DNA: TGTGCCAGCACCCTCGGAACGGGGGCGGGAAATGAGCAGTTCTTC
V: TRBV5-5; D: NA; J: TRBJ2-1; size: NA; CDR3: CASSSGTIEHNEQFF; DNA: TGTGCCAGCAGCTCTGGTACGATTGAACACAATGAGCAGTTCTTC
V: TRBV27; D: NA; J: TRBJ2-7; size: once; CDR3: CASSPDTTYEQYF; DNA: TGTGCCAGCAGTCCAGACACTACCTACGAGCAGTACTTC
V: TRBV5-6; D: TRBD2; J: TRBJ2-2; size: NA; CDR3: CASSPLAGEAIGELFF; DNA: TGTGCCAGCAGTCCCCTAGCGGGGGAAGCCATCGGGGAGCTGTTTTTT
V: TRBV4-3; D: TRBD2; J: TRBJ2-1; size: NA; CDR3: CASSQDFYRGGEYNEQFF; DNA: TGCGCCAGCAGCCAAGATTTTTATCGGGGGGGAGAGTACAATGAGCAGTTCTTC
V: TRBV5-1; D: TRBD1; J: TRBJ2-7; size: NA; CDR3: CASSPLDRRYEQYF; DNA: TGCGCCAGCAGCCCCCTGGACAGGCGCTACGAGCAGTACTTC
V: TRBV5-5; D: TRBD1; J: TRBJ1-6; size: NA; CDR3: CASSYSGTGGYNSPLHF; DNA: TGTGCCAGCAGCTATTCCGGGACAGGGGGATATAATTCACCCCTCCACTTT
V: TRBV6-4; D: TRBD1; J: TRBJ1-1; size: NA; CDR3: CASRDRVEAFF; DNA: TGTGCCAGCAGGGACAGGGTCGAAGCTTTCTTT
V: TRBV29-1; D: TRBD2; J: TRBJ2-2; size: NA; CDR3: CSVDSSGGLGGELFF; DNA: TGCAGCGTTGACTCTAGCGGGGGGCTGGGCGGGGAGCTGTTTTTT
V: TRBV28; D: NA; J: TRBJ1-2; size: NA; CDR3: CASSLTAVYGYTF; DNA: TGTGCCAGCAGTTTAACGGCTGTCTATGGCTACACCTTC
V: TRBV13; D: NA; J: TRBJ2-3; size: NA; CDR3: CASSPGLLFTDTQYF; DNA: TGTGCCAGCAGCCCCGGACTGCTCTTCACAGATACGCAGTATTTT
V: TRBV4-2; D: NA; J: TRBJ2-3; size: NA; CDR3: CASSQDGGAGTDTQYF; DNA: TGTGCCAGCAGCCAAGATGGGGGGGCCGGGACAGATACGCAGTATTTT
V: TRBV5-1; D: NA; J: TRBJ2-1; size: NA; CDR3: CASSPRSGLGSSYNEQFF; DNA: TGCGCCAGCAGCCCCAGGAGCGGTCTCGGAAGCTCCTACAATGAGCAGTTCTTC
V: TRBV7-2; D: TRBD2; J: TRBJ2-5; size: once; CDR3: CASSPRLAGDQETQYF; DNA: TGTGCCAGCAGCCCACGACTAGCGGGGGATCAAGAGACCCAGTACTTC
V: TRBV10-3; D: NA; J: TRBJ1-6; size: NA; CDR3: CAIKAQGPYNSPLHF; DNA: TGTGCCATCAAGGCACAGGGCCCCTATAATTCACCCCTCCACTTT
V: TRBV7-9; D: TRBD2; J: TRBJ2-2; size: NA; CDR3: CASSLFLAGENANTGELFF; DNA: TGTGCCAGCAGCTTATTCCTAGCGGGGGAAAACGCGAACACCGGGGAGCTGTTTTTT
V: TRBV4-3; D: NA; J: TRBJ1-6; size: NA; CDR3: CASSQGTDLNSPLHF; DNA: TGCGCCAGCAGCCAAGGTACTGACCTAAATTCACCCCTCCACTTT
V: TRBV5-4; D: NA; J: TRBJ1-2; size: few; CDR3: CASSVVSQGYTF; DNA: TGTGCCAGCAGCGTCGTGTCACAGGGCTACACCTTC
V: TRBV11-2; D: NA; J: TRBJ2-5; size: NA; CDR3: CASTSGWETQYF; DNA: TGTGCCAGCACCTCGGGTTGGGAGACCCAGTACTTC
V: TRBV6-1; D: TRBD2; J: TRBJ2-1; size: NA; CDR3: CASKGLVSWNEQFF; DNA: TGTGCCAGCAAGGGACTAGTATCTTGGAATGAGCAGTTCTTC
V: TRBV14; D: NA; J: TRBJ2-3; size: NA; CDR3: CASSLQGDTQYF; DNA: TGTGCCAGCAGCCTACAGGGAGATACGCAGTATTTT
V: TRBV4-1; D: NA; J: TRBJ2-5; size: once; CDR3: CASSGGRGETQYF; DNA: TGCGCCAGCAGCGGAGGGCGAGGGGAGACCCAGTACTTC
V: TRBV5-1; D: TRBD2; J: TRBJ2-2; size: once; CDR3: CASSCRLAGATGELFF; DNA: TGCGCCAGCAGCTGTCGACTAGCGGGGGCCACCGGGGAGCTGTTTTTT
V: TRBV28; D: NA; J: TRBJ1-5; size: NA; CDR3: CASSLEGGYTGRQPQHF; DNA: TGTGCCAGCAGTTTAGAAGGTGGATACACAGGGCGGCAGCCCCAGCATTTT
V: TRBV19; D: NA; J: TRBJ1-1; size: NA; CDR3: CASSGPPLNTEAFF; DNA: TGTGCCAGTTCCGGGCCCCCCTTGAACACTGAAGCTTTCTTT
V: TRBV6-1; D: TRBD2; J: TRBJ2-3; size: once; CDR3: CASSEAVSALAVGYTQYF; DNA: TGTGCCAGCAGTGAAGCCGTCTCAGCACTAGCGGTCGGTTATACGCAGTATTTT
V: TRBV14; D: NA; J: TRBJ2-1; size: NA; CDR3: CASSQVRTSRNEQFF; DNA: TGTGCCAGCAGCCAAGTACGGACGAGTCGGAATGAGCAGTTCTTC
V: TRBV4-2; D: NA; J: TRBJ1-6; size: NA; CDR3: CASSQDRKSSYNSPLHF; DNA: TGTGCCAGCAGCCAAGATAGAAAGAGCTCCTATAATTCACCCCTCCACTTT
V: TRBV18; D: NA; J: TRBJ2-5; size: NA; CDR3: CASSPQGQETQYF; DNA: TGTGCCAGCTCACCACAGGGTCAAGAGACCCAGTACTTC
V: TRBV5-1; D: NA; J: TRBJ2-7; size: NA; CDR3: CASSDEGASQGTTSSYEQYF; DNA: TGCGCCAGCAGCGACGAGGGAGCTAGCCAGGGGACAACGAGCTCCTACGAGCAGTACTTC
V: TRBV5-6; D: NA; J: TRBJ1-2; size: NA; CDR3: CASSPNTENYGYTF; DNA: TGTGCCAGCAGCCCAAATACAGAGAACTATGGCTACACCTTC
V: TRBV10-1; D: TRBD1; J: TRBJ1-5; size: NA; CDR3: CASSESIIEKGTGNNSNQPQHF; DNA: TGCGCCAGCAGTGAGTCGATAATCGAAAAAGGGACAGGGAACAATAGCAATCAGCCCCAGCATTTT
V: TRBV7-9; D: NA; J: TRBJ2-3; size: NA; CDR3: CASSLVSGRTDTQYF; DNA: TGTGCCAGCAGCTTAGTGTCCGGACGGACAGATACGCAGTATTTT
V: TRBV29-1; D: NA; J: TRBJ1-2; size: NA; CDR3: CSVERGGYTF; DNA: TGCAGCGTTGAAAGGGGGGGCTACACCTTC
V: TRBV30; D: NA; J: TRBJ1-5; size: NA; CDR3: CAWSGRQGRNQPQHF; DNA: TGTGCCTGGAGTGGGAGGCAGGGGCGGAATCAGCCCCAGCATTTT
V: TRBV28; D: TRBD1; J: TRBJ2-4; size: NA; CDR3: CASSLTGKPTKNIQYF; DNA: TGTGCCAGCAGTTTGACAGGGAAACCTACCAAAAACATTCAGTACTTC
V: TRBV7-9; D: NA; J: TRBJ1-1; size: NA; CDR3: CASSLTGGTEAFF; DNA: TGTGCCAGCAGCTTAACAGGAGGTACTGAAGCTTTCTTT
V: TRBV4-3; D: NA; J: TRBJ2-3; size: NA; CDR3: CASSQDPPRTDTQYF; DNA: TGCGCCAGCAGCCAAGATCCCCCGCGCACAGATACGCAGTATTTT
V: TRBV7-2; D: NA; J: TRBJ1-2; size: NA; CDR3: CASSLSGQLGGYTF; DNA: TGTGCCAGCAGCTTATCCGGACAGCTGGGGGGCTACACCTTC